The 27 T cell receptor beta chains given below trace back to one sample, sequenced in a study of OX40 agonist ivuxolimab in advanced cancers. To prepare the library, the immunoSEQ multiplex PCR assay was applied. TCRdb stores this immuneACCESS table with in-frame sequences only. Part of the clones is absent; in the studies checked, under half of the shortfall reflects unresolved V genes, and no reason is known for the rest. The sample yields some 58,000 clones; more than 85% were counted once. Roughly 0.76% of the sample belongs to the ten largest clones. The input for sequencing was CD4+ or CD8+ T cells sorted from blood, taken in a trial of the OX40 agonist ivuxolimab. These receptor sequences come from an adult with an advanced solid tumor such as melanoma, head and neck, liver or kidney cancer.

The chain joins TRBV30 to TRBJ1-1; 7 bases line up with TRBD1. CDR1 GTSNPN and CDR2 SVGIG come from the germline V gene (reference sequence). Germline trimming cut 8 bases from V and 5 bases from J; bases unmatched to any gene: 17. The CDR3 extends over 15 amino acids. The CDR3 protein is CAGEGTKGGRTEAFF. The CDR3 DNA reads TGTGCCGGCGAGGGGACAAAAGGGGGCCGTACTGAAGCTTTCTTT.

The chain is built from TRBV19 and TRBJ2-2; D is perhaps TRBD1 (6 bases). Trimming pared 10 bases from V and 1 base from J, leaving 13 bases between. CDR1 is LNHDA and CDR2 is SQIVND in the germline V gene (reference sequence). The CDR3 is made up of 14 amino acids. CDR3 residues: CATAKQGNTGELFF. The CDR3 coding sequence is TGTGCCACAGCGAAACAGGGGAACACCGGGGAGCTGTTTTTT. Combining the CDR3 with reference TRBV19 and TRBJ2-2 gives the whole variable domain DGGITQSPKYLFRKEGQNVTLSCEQNLNHDAMYWYRQDPGQGLRLIYYSQIVNDFQKGDIAEGYSVSREKKESFPLTVTSAQKNPTAFYLCATAKQGNTGELFFGEGSRLTVL.

This sequence joins TRBV9 and TRBJ2-2; 11 bases map to TRBD2. V gave up 4 bases and J gave up 5 bases; unmatched junction bases: 7. The CDR3 sequence is 16 residues long. CDR1 SGDLS and CDR2 YYNGEE come from the germline V gene. CDR3 DNA: TGTGCCAGCAGCCCCTTAGCGGGAGGGGGGACCGGGGAGCTGTTTTTT. Its translation is CASSPLAGGGTGELFF.

V and J are TRBV9 and TRBJ1-2; TRBD1 is a possible D gene (6 bases). Germline CDR1 is SGDLS and CDR2 is YYNGEE. The V gene lost 0 bases and the J gene lost 8 bases, with 11 bases spanning the gap. The CDR3 has 13 amino acids. The CDR3 nucleotides are TGTGCCAGCAGCGTAGAAGGGGGATACGGCTACACCTTC. It codes for CASSVEGGYGYTF.

The CDR3 loop is CASSQLTDEKLFF. CDR3 nucleotide sequence: TGCGCCAGCAGCCAACTGACGGATGAAAAACTGTTTTTT. The rearrangement joins TRBV4-3 to TRBJ1-4; D is unclear. There are 13 residues in the CDR3. Between the trimmed V and J ends, which lost 2 bases and 6 bases, there was a span of 7 bases. Germline values: CDR1 LGHNA, CDR2 YSLEER.

The chain has TRBV9 and TRBJ1-2; the D gene is possibly TRBD1 (5 bases). This CDR3 contains 13 residues. V was trimmed by 0 bases and J by 6 bases, leaving 9 bases between them. Germline loops: CDR1 SGDLS, CDR2 YYNGEE. CDR3 region: CASSVVVGDGYTF. The CDR3 DNA is TGTGCCAGCAGCGTAGTAGTAGGGGATGGCTACACCTTC. Looking up the rest from reference TRBV9 and TRBJ1-2 gives the full variable domain: DSGVTQTPKHLITATGQRVTLRCSPRSGDLSVYWYQQSLDQGLQFLIQYYNGEERAKGNILERFSAQQFPDLHSELNLSSLELGDSALYFCASSVVVGDGYTFGSGTRLTVV.

V usage is TRBV9 and J usage is TRBJ2-1; no definite D call. With 0 bases removed from V and 8 bases from J, the gap between germline ends came to 9 bases. Germline V gene data show CDR1 as SGDLS and CDR2 as YYNGEE. The CDR3 runs 13 residues. The CDR3 sequence is CASSVVGIDEQFF. CDR3 sequence (DNA): TGTGCCAGCAGCGTAGTTGGTATCGATGAGCAGTTCTTC. Together with reference TRBV9 and TRBJ2-1, the CDR3 gives the full variable domain: DSGVTQTPKHLITATGQRVTLRCSPRSGDLSVYWYQQSLDQGLQFLIQYYNGEERAKGNILERFSAQQFPDLHSELNLSSLELGDSALYFCASSVVGIDEQFFGPGTRLTVL.

This rearrangement joins TRBV6-1 to TRBJ1-4, with a possible D match to TRBD1 (5 bases). The V and J ends lost 2 bases and 17 bases respectively, with 18 bases between them. Germline CDR1 reads MNHNS; CDR2 reads SASEGT. The CDR3 has 13 amino acids. The CDR3 nucleotides read TGTGCCAGCAGTGAATCCGGGGCCCGGGTCTTCTTTTTT. Encoded protein: CASSESGARVFFF.

V usage is TRBV9 and J usage is TRBJ2-1, with TRBD2 matching 7 bases. With 6 bases clipped from V and 6 bases from J, the junction kept 6 bases outside the gene matches. The CDR3 consists of 13 residues. Per the germline V gene, CDR1 is SGDLS and CDR2 is YYNGEE. The CDR3 spells CASIRGRTNEQFF. The CDR3 DNA is TGTGCCAGCATCCGCGGGAGAACCAATGAGCAGTTCTTC.

This clone came up once. This chain joins TRBV7-2 and TRBJ1-5; D gene ambiguous. The germline CDR1 and CDR2 sequences are SGHTA and FQGNSA. V dropped 0 bases and J dropped 2 bases, with 8 bases sitting between them. This CDR3 is built from 15 residues. The CDR3 protein is CASSLAWTGNQPQHF. As DNA, the CDR3 is TGTGCCAGCAGCTTAGCGTGGACGGGCAATCAGCCCCAGCATTTT.

The rearrangement joins TRBV9 to TRBJ2-1, with TRBD2 matching 12 bases. Germline trimming cut 0 bases from V and 9 bases from J; bases unmatched to any gene: 4. CDR1 is SGDLS, CDR2 YYNGEE, per germline. CDR3 length equals 15 residues. The CDR3 bases are TGTGCCAGCAGCGTAGAAACTAGCGGGAGGTCTGAGCAGTTCTTC. Protein sequence: CASSVETSGRSEQFF.

The chain carries TRBV7-2 and TRBJ2-3, with TRBD2 as a possible D gene (5 bases). The V end was cut by 5 bases, the J end by 1 base, with 16 bases between. This CDR3 is 16 amino acids long. Germline V CDR1 and CDR2: SGHTA, FQGNSA. The DNA for the CDR3 is TGTGCCAGCAGCCCTAGTGGGGTCGGGGGCACAGATACGCAGTATTTT. Amino acid sequence: CASSPSGVGGTDTQYF.

The chain links TRBV6-1 to TRBJ1-1; D possibly corresponds to TRBD1 (5 bases). The CDR3 runs 13 residues. Germline V lookup: CDR1 MNHNS, CDR2 SASEGT. Trimming left V 8 bases short and J 1 base short, with 11 bases between. For the CDR3, the DNA is TGTGCCAGCGGCATGAGGGGGAACACTGAAGCTTTCTTT. This gives the protein CASGMRGNTEAFF.

The chain is built from TRBV27 and TRBJ1-6; D gene ambiguous. Germline CDR1 is MNHEY and CDR2 is SMNVEV (reference sequence). The CDR3 loop spans 17 amino acids. V was clipped by 2 bases and J by 9 bases, with 20 bases between them. CDR3 in amino acids: CASSLLGRAESGSPLHF. Here the CDR3 DNA reads TGTGCCAGCAGTTTACTGGGCCGGGCGGAGAGCGGTTCACCCCTCCACTTT.

J is TRBJ2-5 and V is TRBV29-1, with 11 bases fitting TRBD2. With V trimmed by 1 base and J by 5 bases, 12 bases remained unmatched. The CDR3 covers 17 residues. Per germline, CDR1 SQVTM and CDR2 ANQGSEA. Written as DNA, the CDR3 is TGCAGCGTTGAAGTGTCGAATAGCGGGAGGGCCAGTGAGACCCAGTACTTC. Translating gives CSVEVSNSGRASETQYF.

The chain combines TRBV9 with TRBJ2-2; 10 bases map to TRBD2. J gave up 6 bases and V 0 bases, and 5 bases lay outside the gene matches. The CDR3 spans 16 residues. Germline V gene sequence: CDR1 SGDLS, CDR2 YYNGEE. This CDR3 is CASSVDLAGAPGELFF. CDR3 sequence (DNA): TGTGCCAGCAGCGTAGACCTAGCGGGAGCCCCCGGGGAGCTGTTTTTT.

The V call is TRBV19, the J call TRBJ1-4; no reliable D call. CDR1 is LNHDA, CDR2 SQIVND, per germline (reference sequence). Trimming left V 1 base short and J 5 bases short, with 11 bases between. This CDR3 comprises 15 residues. CDR3 protein: CASSIGGSLNEKLFF. CDR3 sequence (DNA): TGTGCCAGTAGTATAGGTGGCAGCCTAAATGAAAAACTGTTTTTT. The full variable domain, with the rest looked up from reference TRBV19 and TRBJ1-4, is DGGITQSPKYLFRKEGQNVTLSCEQNLNHDAMYWYRQDPGQGLRLIYYSQIVNDFQKGDIAEGYSVSREKKESFPLTVTSAQKNPTAFYLCASSIGGSLNEKLFFGSGTQLSVL.

The V call is TRBV5-1, the J call TRBJ1-4; tentative D call: TRBD1 (5 bases). Germline CDR1 SGHRS, CDR2 YFSETQ. This CDR3 is built from 16 residues. With 0 bases removed from V and 0 bases from J, the gap between germline ends came to 9 bases. CDR3 sequence (DNA): TGCGCCAGCAGCTTGGGACAGAGTGCAACTAATGAAAAACTGTTTTTT. Translated, it gives CASSLGQSATNEKLFF.

The rearrangement joins TRBV14 to TRBJ1-1; 8 positions match TRBD1. In germline, CDR1 is SGHDN, CDR2 FVKESK. With V trimmed by 4 bases and J by 1 base, 11 bases remained unmatched. The CDR3 is made up of 17 amino acids. CDR3 in DNA: TGTGCCAGCAGCCGCCCGGTGACCGGGACAGGGAACACTGAAGCTTTCTTT. It specifies CASSRPVTGTGNTEAFF. Drawing the rest from reference TRBV14 and TRBJ1-1, the complete variable domain is EAGVTQFPSHSVIEKGQTVTLRCDPISGHDNLYWYRRVMGKEIKFLLHFVKESKQDESGMPNNRFLAERTGGTYSTLKVQPAELEDSGVYFCASSRPVTGTGNTEAFFGQGTRLTVV.

This clone was detected a few times. The chain uses TRBV7-9 and TRBJ1-3; tentatively, D is TRBD1 (5 bases). Germline CDR1 SEHNR, CDR2 FQNEAQ (reference sequence). Trimming pared 1 base from V and 3 bases from J, leaving 10 bases between. The CDR3 has 15 amino acids. In DNA, the CDR3 is TGTGCCAGCAGCTTAGTCCCCAGGGATGGAAACACCATATATTTT. This translates into CASSLVPRDGNTIYF.

DNA of the CDR3: TGTGCCAGCAATTTTGTCTCGGCCGGGGACTACTATGGCTACACCTTC. It translates to CASNFVSAGDYYGYTF. V usage is TRBV6-8 and J usage is TRBJ1-2; the D gene is possibly TRBD1 (5 bases). The ends were cut back, 7 bases at V and 3 bases at J, with 21 bases in the middle. The CDR3 covers 16 residues. Germline lookup yields CDR1 MNHGY and CDR2 SAAAGT.

The chain combines TRBV29-1 with TRBJ1-2; 9 bases align to TRBD1. CDR1 is SQVTM and CDR2 is ANQGSEA in the germline V gene. CDR3 length: 14 amino acids. Trimming cost V 8 bases and J 4 bases; bases outside gene matches: 11. The CDR3 region has the DNA TGCAGCACTGCCCCGGGGGACAGGGCCTATGGCTACACCTTC. Translating it yields CSTAPGDRAYGYTF.

The chain carries TRBV7-2 and TRBJ2-3; 7 bases map to TRBD2. Germline CDR1 SGHTA, CDR2 FQGNSA. Trimming cost V 4 bases and J 8 bases; bases outside gene matches: 12. This CDR3 has 15 residues. DNA for the CDR3: TGTGCCAGCAGCTCGGGACTATCGGGGACGGGTACGCAGTATTTT. This sequence encodes CASSSGLSGTGTQYF.

The chain is built from TRBV11-1 and TRBJ1-6; no reliable D call. The germline V and J ends were trimmed by 5 bases and 8 bases, with 19 bases remaining between them. This CDR3 has 16 residues. CDR1 and CDR2 from the germline V gene are SGHAT and FQDESV (reference sequence). CDR3: CASSPGSMSWDSPLHF. The CDR3 coding sequence is TGTGCCAGCAGCCCCGGATCAATGAGCTGGGATTCACCCCTCCACTTT.

V gene TRBV11-2 combines with J gene TRBJ2-2, with no clear D. This CDR3 is 15 amino acids long. The V end lost 1 base, the J end lost 5 bases, and 11 bases lay between the germline ends. In germline, CDR1 is SGHAT, CDR2 FQNNGV. CDR3 protein: CASSLGLESTGELFF. The CDR3 coding sequence is TGTGCCAGCAGCTTAGGGCTAGAGAGTACCGGGGAGCTGTTTTTT.

The J gene is TRBJ2-5, the V gene TRBV5-1; a possible D gene is TRBD2 (5 bases). The J call is doubtful: the DNA matches TRBJ2-7 better. Germline CDR1 SGHRS, CDR2 YFSETQ. This CDR3 region has 16 residues. This CDR3 reads CASSSTQGSINNEQYF. In DNA form, the CDR3 reads TGCGCCAGCAGCTCAACCCAAGGGAGTATTAACAACGAGCAGTACTTC.

Only a few counts were recorded for this clone. This sequence joins TRBV6-5 and TRBJ2-1; TRBD2 is a possible D gene (6 bases). Trimming took off 0 bases at V and 8 bases at J, with 17 bases between the two ends. The CDR3 loop spans 16 amino acids. Germline V gives CDR1 MNHEY, CDR2 SVGAGI. CDR3 sequence reads: CASSYSYTGAEDEQFF. CDR3 sequence (DNA): TGTGCCAGCAGTTACTCGTACACGGGAGCGGAGGATGAGCAGTTCTTC.